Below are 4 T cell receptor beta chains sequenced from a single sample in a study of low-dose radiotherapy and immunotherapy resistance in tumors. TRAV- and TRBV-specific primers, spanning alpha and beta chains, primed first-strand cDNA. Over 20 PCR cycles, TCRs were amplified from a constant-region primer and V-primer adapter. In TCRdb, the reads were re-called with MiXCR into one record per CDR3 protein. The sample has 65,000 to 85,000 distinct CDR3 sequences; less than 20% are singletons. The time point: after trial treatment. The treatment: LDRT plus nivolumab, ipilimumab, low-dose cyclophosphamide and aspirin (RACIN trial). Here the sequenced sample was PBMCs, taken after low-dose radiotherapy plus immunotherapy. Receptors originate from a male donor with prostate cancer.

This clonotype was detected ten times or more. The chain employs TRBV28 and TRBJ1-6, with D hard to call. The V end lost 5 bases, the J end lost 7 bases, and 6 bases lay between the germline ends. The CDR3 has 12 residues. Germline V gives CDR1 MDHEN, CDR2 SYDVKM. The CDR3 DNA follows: TGTGCCAGCAGTGACCGGAATTCACCCCTCCACTTT. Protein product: CASSDRNSPLHF.

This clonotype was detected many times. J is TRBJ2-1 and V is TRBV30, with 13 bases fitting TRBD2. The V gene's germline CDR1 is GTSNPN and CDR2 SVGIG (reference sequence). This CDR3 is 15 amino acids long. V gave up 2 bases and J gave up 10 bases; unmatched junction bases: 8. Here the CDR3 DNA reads TGTGCCTGGAGTAGACTAGCGGGAGGCCAGGGGGAGCAGTTCTTC. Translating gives CAWSRLAGGQGEQFF.

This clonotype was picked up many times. The CDR3 coding sequence is TGTGCCAGCAGCTCAGGGGTCGGAGGTTTTCAGCCCCAGCATTTT. This gives the protein CASSSGVGGFQPQHF. The chain joins TRBV2 to TRBJ1-5; possibly TRBD1 for D (6 bases). The CDR3 spans 15 residues. V lost 6 bases and J 6 bases, leaving 18 bases between the germline ends. Germline V gene data show CDR1 as SNHLY and CDR2 as FYNNEI. The full variable domain, rest sourced from reference TRBV2 and TRBJ1-5, is EPEVTQTPSHQVTQMGQEVILRCVPISNHLYFYWYRQILGQKVEFLVSFYNNEISEKSEIFDDQFSVERPDGSNFTLKIRSTKLEDSAMYFCASSSGVGGFQPQHFGDGTRLSIL.

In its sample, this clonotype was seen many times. The DNA of the CDR3 is TGTGCCAGCAAGAGGACAGCCAATACAGATACGCAGTATTTT. Amino acid sequence: CASKRTANTDTQYF. The J gene is TRBJ2-3, the V gene TRBV7-3, with D possibly being TRBD1 (6 bases). The CDR3 consists of 14 residues. The germline V gene has CDR1 SGHTA and CDR2 FQGTGA. The V gene lost 7 bases and the J gene lost 3 bases, with 14 bases spanning the gap.